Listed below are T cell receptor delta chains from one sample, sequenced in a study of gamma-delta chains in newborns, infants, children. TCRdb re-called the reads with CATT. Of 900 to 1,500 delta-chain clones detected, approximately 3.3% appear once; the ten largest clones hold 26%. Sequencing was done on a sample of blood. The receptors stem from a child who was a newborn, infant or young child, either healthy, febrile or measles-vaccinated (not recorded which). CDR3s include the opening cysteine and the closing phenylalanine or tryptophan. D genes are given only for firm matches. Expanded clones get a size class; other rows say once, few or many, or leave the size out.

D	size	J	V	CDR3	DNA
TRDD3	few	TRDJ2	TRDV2	CACDVLGDTAQLFF	TGTGCCTGTGACGTACTGGGGGATACAGCACAACTCTTCTTT
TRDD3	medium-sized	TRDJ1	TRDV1	CALGERRKTGGYGWYTDKLIF	TGTGCTCTTGGGGAGCGGAGGAAAACTGGGGGATACGGCTGGTACACCGATAAACTCATCTTT
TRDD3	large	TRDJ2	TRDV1	CALGELEDFPTTGGSTAQLFF	TGTGCTCTTGGGGAACTAGAAGACTTCCCTACTACTGGGGGATCGACAGCACAACTCTTCTTT
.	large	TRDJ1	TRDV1	CALGEGSPTGTKYTDKLIF	TGTGCTCTTGGGGAAGGTTCTCCTACGGGGACAAAGTACACCGATAAACTCATCTTT
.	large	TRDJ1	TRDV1	CALGEIIPKVAGGWALSYTDKLIF	TGTGCTCTTGGGGAGATAATTCCTAAGGTAGCCGGGGGATGGGCCCTTTCCTACACCGATAAACTCATCTTT
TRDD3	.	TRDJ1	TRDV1	CALGEEGTGGYPVYTDKLIF	TGTGCTCTTGGGGAAGAGGGTACTGGGGGATACCCTGTGTACACCGATAAACTCATCTTT
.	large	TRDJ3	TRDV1	CALGELSLASSSWDTRQMFF	TGTGCTCTTGGGGAACTAAGTTTGGCCTCCAGCTCCTGGGACACCCGACAGATGTTTTTC
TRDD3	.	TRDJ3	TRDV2	CACDTAGGRSWDTRQMFF	TGCGCCTGTGACACCGCTGGGGGACGCTCCTGGGACACCCGACAGATGTTTTTC
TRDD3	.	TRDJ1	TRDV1	CALGELRRGVLGIRRTDKLIF	TGTGCTCTTGGGGAACTTCGGAGGGGGGTACTGGGGATACGTAGGACCGATAAACTCATCTTT
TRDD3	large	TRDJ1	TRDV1	CALGDLTGDYTDKLIF	TGTGCTCTTGGGGACCTTACTGGGGACTACACCGATAAACTCATCTTT
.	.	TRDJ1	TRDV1	CALGELRPPTYTDKLIF	TGTGCTCTTGGGGAACTACGGCCGCCGACTTACACCGATAAACTCATCTTT
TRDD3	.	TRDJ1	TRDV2	CACDTWGIDKLIF	TGTGCCTGTGACACGTGGGGGATCGATAAACTCATCTTT
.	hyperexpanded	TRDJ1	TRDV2	CACRGPAFLLGDTDKLIF	TGTGCCTGCCGAGGACCTGCCTTCCTACTGGGGGATACCGATAAACTCATCTTT
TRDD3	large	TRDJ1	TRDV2	CACDTGQYWGNDKLIF	TGTGCCTGTGACACCGGACAGTACTGGGGGAACGATAAACTCATCTTT
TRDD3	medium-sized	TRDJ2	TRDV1	CALGGSFLRDWGIKSLTAQLFF	TGTGCTCTTGGGGGGAGCTTCCTACGTGACTGGGGGATAAAATCTTTGACAGCACAACTCTTCTTT
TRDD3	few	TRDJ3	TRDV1	CALGGLLGDTRDARQMFF	TGTGCTCTTGGGGGCCTACTGGGGGATACACGGGACGCCCGACAGATGTTTTTC
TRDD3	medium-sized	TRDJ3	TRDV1	CALGGLLGDTRDTRQMFF	TGTGCTCTTGGGGGCCTACTGGGGGATACACGGGACACCCGACAGATGTTTTTC
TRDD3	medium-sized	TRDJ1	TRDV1	CALLRPTGGGGGYTDKLIF	TGTGCTCTCCTGAGGCCTACGGGGGGTGGTGGGGGATACACCGATAAACTCATCTTT
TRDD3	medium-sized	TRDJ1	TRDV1	CALGERFAYLRDTTDKLIF	TGTGCTCTTGGGGAACGGTTCGCCTACTTAAGGGATACGACCGATAAACTCATCTTT
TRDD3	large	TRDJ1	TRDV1	CALGEIWGYGGDKLIF	TGTGCTCTTGGGGAAATCTGGGGATACGGGGGCGATAAACTCATCTTT
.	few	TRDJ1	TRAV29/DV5	CSVLLCSKRDGGIRDKLIF	.
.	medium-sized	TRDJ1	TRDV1	CALGEGPLPYPYWERLKADKLIF	TGTGCTCTTGGGGAAGGACCCCTTCCTTACCCGTACTGGGAGCGTCTGAAGGCCGATAAACTCATCTTT
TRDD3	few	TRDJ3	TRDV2	CACDKKCWGSSWDTRQMFF	TGTGCCTGTGACAAAAAGTGCTGGGGGAGCTCCTGGGACACCCGACAAATGTTTTTC
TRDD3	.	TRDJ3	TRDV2	CACDKYWGIRSWDTRQMFF	TGTGCCTGTGACAAGTACTGGGGGATACGCTCCTGGGACACCCGACAGATGTTTTTC
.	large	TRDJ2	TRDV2	CACDGPRTGTPEPTAAQLFF	TGTGCCTGTGACGGTCCCCGAACTGGGACTCCCGAACCAACGGCGGCACAACTCTTCTTT
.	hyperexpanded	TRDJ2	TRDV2	CACDTGGPVFSLTAQLFF	TGTGCCTGTGACACCGGCGGTCCGGTCTTCTCTTTGACAGCACAACTCTTCTTT
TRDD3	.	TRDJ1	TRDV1	CALGVSTRLGDTSDKLIF	TGTGCCCTTGGGGTCTCCACGCGACTGGGGGATACTTCCGATAAACTCATCTTT
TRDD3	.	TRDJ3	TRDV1	CALGERIWGPGSSWDTRQMFF	TGTGCTCTTGGGGAACGGATCTGGGGGCCAGGAAGCTCCTGGGACACCCGACAGATGTTTTTC
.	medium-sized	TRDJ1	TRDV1	CALGEVGTWGRKNTDKLIF	TGTGCTCTTGGGGAAGTGGGAACTTGGGGCCGAAAAAACACCGATAAACTCATCTTT
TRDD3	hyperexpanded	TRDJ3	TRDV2	CACDTVLWGISSWDTRQMFF	TGTGCCTGTGACACCGTCCTTTGGGGGATAAGCTCCTGGGACACCCGACAGATGTTTTTC
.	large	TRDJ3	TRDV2	CACDTEHYFSASSWDTRQMFF	TGTGCCTGTGACACCGAACACTATTTCTCCGCGAGCTCCTGGGACACCCGACAGATGTTTTTC
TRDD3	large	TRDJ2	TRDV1	CALGVLLPRPFYWGIKAAQLFF	TGTGCTCTTGGGGTCCTCCTTCCCCGTCCCTTTTACTGGGGGATAAAAGCAGCACAACTCTTCTTT
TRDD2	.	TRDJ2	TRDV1	CALGEGLPQGPLTAQLFF	TGTGCTCTTGGGGAAGGCCTTCCTCAGGGGCCTTTGACAGCACAACTCTTCTTT
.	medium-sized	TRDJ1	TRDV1	CALGDLPGFYTDKLIF	TGTGCTCTTGGGGATTTGCCGGGGTTCTACACCGATAAACTCATCTTT
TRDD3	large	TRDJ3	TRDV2	CACDTAGGNWDTRQMFF	TGTGCCTGTGACACCGCTGGGGGAAACTGGGACACCCGACAGATGTTTTTC
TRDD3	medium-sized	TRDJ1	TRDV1	CALGELSFGDTGARELIF	TGTGCTCTTGGGGAACTTTCATTTGGGGATACGGGGGCGAGAGAACTCATCTTT
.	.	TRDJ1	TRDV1	CALGESAAGGRAGDGYTDKLIF	TGTGCTCTTGGGGAAAGCGCTGCGGGGGGCCGGGCTGGGGATGGGTACACCGATAAACTCATCTTT
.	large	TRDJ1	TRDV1	CALGAQYTDKLIF	TGTGCTCTTGGTGCCCAATACACCGATAAACTCATCTTT
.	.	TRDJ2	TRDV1	CALGAGSLGILNPLTAQLFF	TGTGCTCTTGGGGCCGGGTCCCTGGGGATCCTTAATCCTTTGACAGCACAACTCTTCTTT
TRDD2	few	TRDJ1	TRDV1	CALGGAFLTFNCGAPTDKLIF	TGTGCTCTTGGGGGGGCCTTCCTCACTTTTAACTGTGGGGCCCCGACCGATAAACTCATCTTT
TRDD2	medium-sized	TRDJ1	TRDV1	CALGENGAPLPTRGTNTDKLIF	TGTGCTCTTGGGGAAAACGGAGCACCCCTTCCTACAAGGGGGACGAACACCGATAAACTCATCTTT
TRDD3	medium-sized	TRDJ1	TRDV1	CALGKPLPTGGSDKLIF	TGTGCTCTTGGGAAGCCCCTCCCAACTGGGGGATCGGATAAACTCATCTTT
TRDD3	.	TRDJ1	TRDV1	CALGELEGLVVLVDTRPRDKLIF	TGTGCTCTTGGGGAACTCGAAGGGCTCGTAGTACTGGTGGATACGCGCCCCCGCGATAAACTCATCTTC
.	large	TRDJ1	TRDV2	CACDTGVTYTDKLIF	TGTGCCTGTGACACCGGGGTTACGTACACCGATAAACTCATCTTT
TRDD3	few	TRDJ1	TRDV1	CALGDTGLSSYWGTHFFHTDKLIF	TGTGCTCTTGGGGACACGGGACTTTCCTCCTACTGGGGGACTCACTTTTTTCACACCGATAAACTCATCTTT
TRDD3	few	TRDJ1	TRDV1	CALGERHSSLTEYWGINKTDKLIF	TGTGCTCTTGGGGAACGACATTCATCCCTCACCGAGTACTGGGGGATAAACAAGACCGATAAACTCATCTTT
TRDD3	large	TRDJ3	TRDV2	CACDTGGCSWDTRQMFF	TGTGCCTGTGACACTGGGGGATGCTCCTGGGACACCCGACAGATGTTTTTC